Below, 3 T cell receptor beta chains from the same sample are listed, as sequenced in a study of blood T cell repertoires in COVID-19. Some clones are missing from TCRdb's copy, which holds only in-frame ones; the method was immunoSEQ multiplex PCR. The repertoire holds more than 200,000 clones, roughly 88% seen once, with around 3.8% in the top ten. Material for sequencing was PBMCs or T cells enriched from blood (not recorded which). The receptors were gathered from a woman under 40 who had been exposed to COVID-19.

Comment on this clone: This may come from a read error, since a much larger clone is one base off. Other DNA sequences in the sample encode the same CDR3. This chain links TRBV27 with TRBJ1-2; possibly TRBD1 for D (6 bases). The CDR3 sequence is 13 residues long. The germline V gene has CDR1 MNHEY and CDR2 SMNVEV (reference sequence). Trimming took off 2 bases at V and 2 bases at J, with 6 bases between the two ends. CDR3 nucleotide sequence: TGTGCCAGCAGTTTAAGGGGGAACTATGGCTACACCTTC. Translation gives CASSLRGNYGYTF.

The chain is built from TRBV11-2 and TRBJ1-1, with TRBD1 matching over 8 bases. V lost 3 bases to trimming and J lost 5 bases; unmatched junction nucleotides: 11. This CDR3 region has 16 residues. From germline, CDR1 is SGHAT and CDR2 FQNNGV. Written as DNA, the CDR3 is TGTGCCAGCAGCTTCCCAGGGGGCGCAAGGATTACTGAAGCTTTCTTT. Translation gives CASSFPGGARITEAFF.

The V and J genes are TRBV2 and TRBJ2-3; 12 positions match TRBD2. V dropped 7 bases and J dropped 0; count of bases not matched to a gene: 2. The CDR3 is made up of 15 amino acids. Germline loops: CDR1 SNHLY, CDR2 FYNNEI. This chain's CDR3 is CASKGTSGSTDTQYF. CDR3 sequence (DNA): TGTGCCAGCAAGGGGACTAGCGGGAGCACAGATACGCAGTATTTT.